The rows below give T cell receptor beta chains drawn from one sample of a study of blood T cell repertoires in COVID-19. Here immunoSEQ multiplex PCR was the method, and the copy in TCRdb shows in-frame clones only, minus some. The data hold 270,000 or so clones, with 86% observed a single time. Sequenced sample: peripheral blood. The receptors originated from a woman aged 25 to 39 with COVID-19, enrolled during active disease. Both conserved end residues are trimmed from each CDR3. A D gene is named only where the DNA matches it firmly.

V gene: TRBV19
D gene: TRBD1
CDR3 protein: ASRDRDTDTQY

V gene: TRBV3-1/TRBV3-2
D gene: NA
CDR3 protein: ASRAGQQGYEQY

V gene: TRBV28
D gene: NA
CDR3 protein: ASSFTGSNQPQH

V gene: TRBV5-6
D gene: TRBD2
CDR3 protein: ARSLGAGGQPGELF

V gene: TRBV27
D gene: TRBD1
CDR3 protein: ASSLSQGAYEQY

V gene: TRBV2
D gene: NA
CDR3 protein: ASSGGSGTVTSNQPQH

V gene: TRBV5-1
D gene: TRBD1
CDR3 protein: ASSLGTANQPQH

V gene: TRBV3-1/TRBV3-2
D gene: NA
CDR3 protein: ASSQGVTSRTGELF

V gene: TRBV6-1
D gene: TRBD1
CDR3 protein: ASSDRTGTLYNSPLH

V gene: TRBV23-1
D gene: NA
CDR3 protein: ASMLAGGSRDEQF

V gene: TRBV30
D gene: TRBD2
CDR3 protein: AWTQETSGGNEQF

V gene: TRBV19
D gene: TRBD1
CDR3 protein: ASRGTGDYEQY

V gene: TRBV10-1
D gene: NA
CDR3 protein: ASSQGRSYEQY

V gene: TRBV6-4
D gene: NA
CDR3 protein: ASSPQEYNSPLH